This T cell receptor beta chain was identified in a study of cytomegalovirus exposure and HLA in healthy donors. General study findings and limits: Cytomegalovirus-associated status was assigned to roughly 160 TCR beta chains.

Germline assignment: CDR1 MDHEN and CDR2 SYDVKM. The CDR3 consists of 14 residues. The trim removed 4 bases at V and 6 bases at J, leaving 3 bases unmatched. Profiling relied on immunoSEQ multiplex PCR, and the TCRdb table lists in-frame clones only, not all of them. There are about 130,000 clones in the sample; approximately 94% occur only once, and approximately 1.2% lies in the top ten. Worth noting for this clone: Its antigen remains unknown.

The TCR was taken from a young woman in good health and CMV-seronegative. This chain joins TRBV28 and TRBJ1-3, with 10 bases matching TRBD1. The sample was PBMCs. CDR3 in DNA: TGTGCCAGCAGTTCAGGGACAGGGGTAAACACCATATATTTT. This gives the protein CASSSGTGVNTIYF.